This entry features one T cell receptor beta chain sequence. Sequencing was performed with immunoSEQ multiplex PCR; in TCRdb, only in-frame clones are kept and a portion is missing. The table includes roughly 80,000 clones, just under 95% detected once. From germline, CDR1 is MDHEN and CDR2 SYDVKM. Trimming at V came to 8 bases and at J to 0 bases, leaving 11 bases not matched to a gene. This CDR3 region has 18 residues. This sample stems from a study of T cell changes during pregnancy in multiple sclerosis. The material was peripheral blood, obtained in the first trimester of pregnancy. The receptor was isolated from a female donor with multiple sclerosis, enrolled in a pregnancy study. The gene calls are TRBV28 and TRBJ2-6, with 9 bases aligning to TRBD1. The CDR3 DNA sequence: TGTGCCAGCGGGACTCGACAGGGGGTCCCCTCTGGGGCCAACGTCCTGACTTTC. It codes for CASGTRQGVPSGANVLTF.